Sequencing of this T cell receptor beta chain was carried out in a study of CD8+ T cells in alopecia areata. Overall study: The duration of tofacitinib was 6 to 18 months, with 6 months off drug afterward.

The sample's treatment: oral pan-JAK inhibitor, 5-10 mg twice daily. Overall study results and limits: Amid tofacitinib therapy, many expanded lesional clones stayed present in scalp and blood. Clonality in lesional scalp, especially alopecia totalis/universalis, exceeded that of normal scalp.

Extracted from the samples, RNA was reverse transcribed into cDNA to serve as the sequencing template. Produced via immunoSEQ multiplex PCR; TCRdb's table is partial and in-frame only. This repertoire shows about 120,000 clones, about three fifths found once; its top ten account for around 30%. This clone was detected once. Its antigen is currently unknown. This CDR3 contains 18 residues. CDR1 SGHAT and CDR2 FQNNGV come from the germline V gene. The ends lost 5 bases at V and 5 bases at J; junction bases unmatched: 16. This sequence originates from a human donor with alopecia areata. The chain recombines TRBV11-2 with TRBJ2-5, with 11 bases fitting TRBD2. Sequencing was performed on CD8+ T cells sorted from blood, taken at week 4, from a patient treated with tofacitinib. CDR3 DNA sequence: TGTGCCAGCAGCCCCGACCCTCTAGCGGGGGGCGGGAGGGAGACCCAGTACTTC. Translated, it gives CASSPDPLAGGGRETQYF.